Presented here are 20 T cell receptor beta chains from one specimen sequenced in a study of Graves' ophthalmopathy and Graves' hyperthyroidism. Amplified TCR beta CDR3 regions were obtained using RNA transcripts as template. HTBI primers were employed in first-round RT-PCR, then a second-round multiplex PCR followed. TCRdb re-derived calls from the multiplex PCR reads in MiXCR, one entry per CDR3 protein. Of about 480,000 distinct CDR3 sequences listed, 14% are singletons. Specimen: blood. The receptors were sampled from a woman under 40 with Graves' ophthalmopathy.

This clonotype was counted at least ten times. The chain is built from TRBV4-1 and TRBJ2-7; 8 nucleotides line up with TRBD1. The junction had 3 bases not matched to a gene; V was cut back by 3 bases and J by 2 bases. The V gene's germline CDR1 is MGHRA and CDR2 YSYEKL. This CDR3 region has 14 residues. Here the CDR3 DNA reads TGCGCCAGCAGCCAGGGGACAGGCCCCTACGAGCAGTACTTC. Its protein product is CASSQGTGPYEQYF.

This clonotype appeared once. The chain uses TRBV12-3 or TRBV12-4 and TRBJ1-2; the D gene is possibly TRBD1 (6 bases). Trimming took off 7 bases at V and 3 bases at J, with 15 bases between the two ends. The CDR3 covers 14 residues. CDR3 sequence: CASTSQGFDYGYTF. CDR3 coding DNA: TGTGCCAGCACCTCTCAGGGGTTCGACTATGGCTACACCTTC.

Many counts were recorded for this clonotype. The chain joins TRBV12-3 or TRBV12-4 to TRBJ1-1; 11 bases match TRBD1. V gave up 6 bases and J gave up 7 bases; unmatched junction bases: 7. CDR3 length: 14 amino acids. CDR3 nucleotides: TGTGCCAGCAGATGGGGACAGGGGGAGAGTGAAGCTTTCTTT. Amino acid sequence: CASRWGQGESEAFF.

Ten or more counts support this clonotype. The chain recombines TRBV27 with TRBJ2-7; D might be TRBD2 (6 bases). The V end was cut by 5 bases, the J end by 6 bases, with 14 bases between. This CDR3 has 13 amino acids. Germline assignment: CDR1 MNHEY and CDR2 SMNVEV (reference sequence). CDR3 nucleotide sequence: TGTGCCAGCAGTCCGGCGGGGCCGGGCGAGCAGTACTTC. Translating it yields CASSPAGPGEQYF.

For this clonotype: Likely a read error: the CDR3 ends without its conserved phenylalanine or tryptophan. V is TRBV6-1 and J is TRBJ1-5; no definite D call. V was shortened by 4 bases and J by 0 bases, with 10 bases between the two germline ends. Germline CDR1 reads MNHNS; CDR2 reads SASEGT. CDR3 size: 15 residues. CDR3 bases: TGTGCCAGCAGTGGAGCAAAATATAGCAATCAGCCCCAGCATTAT. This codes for CASSGAKYSNQPQHY.

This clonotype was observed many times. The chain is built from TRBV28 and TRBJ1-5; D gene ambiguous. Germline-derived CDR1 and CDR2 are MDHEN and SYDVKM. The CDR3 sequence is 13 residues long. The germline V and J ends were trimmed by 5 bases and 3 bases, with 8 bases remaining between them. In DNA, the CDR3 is TGTGCCAGCAGTCGACCGCCCAATCAGCCCCAGCATTTT. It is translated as CASSRPPNQPQHF.

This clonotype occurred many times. The CDR3 reads CASSEYLQGGAFF. Written as DNA, the CDR3 is TGTGCCAGCAGTGAATATCTTCAGGGTGGTGCTTTCTTT. This chain links TRBV25-1 with TRBJ1-1; tentatively, D is TRBD1 (5 bases). V was shortened by 0 bases and J by 11 bases, with 13 bases between the two germline ends. The CDR3 sequence is 13 residues long. From germline, CDR1 is MGHDK and CDR2 SYGVNS.

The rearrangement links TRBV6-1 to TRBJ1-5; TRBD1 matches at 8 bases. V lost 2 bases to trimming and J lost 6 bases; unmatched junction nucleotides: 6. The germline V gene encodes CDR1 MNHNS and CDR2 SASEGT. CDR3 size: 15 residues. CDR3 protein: CASSESGTGRQPQHF. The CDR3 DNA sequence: TGTGCCAGCAGTGAATCAGGGACAGGCCGTCAGCCCCAGCATTTT.

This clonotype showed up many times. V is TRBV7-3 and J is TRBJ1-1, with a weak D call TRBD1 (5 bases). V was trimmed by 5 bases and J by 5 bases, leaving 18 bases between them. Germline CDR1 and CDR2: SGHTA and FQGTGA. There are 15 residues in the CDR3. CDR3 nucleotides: TGTGCCAGCAGCCAACAGGCCAGCAAGGGTACTGAAGCTTTCTTT. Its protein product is CASSQQASKGTEAFF.

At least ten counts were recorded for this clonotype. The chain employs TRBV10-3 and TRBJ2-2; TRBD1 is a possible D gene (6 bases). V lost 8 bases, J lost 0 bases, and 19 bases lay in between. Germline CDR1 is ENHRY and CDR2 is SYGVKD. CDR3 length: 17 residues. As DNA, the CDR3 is TGTGCCATCCAGGACCTGGACAGCTCACCGAACACCGGGGAGCTGTTTTTT. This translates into CAIQDLDSSPNTGELFF.

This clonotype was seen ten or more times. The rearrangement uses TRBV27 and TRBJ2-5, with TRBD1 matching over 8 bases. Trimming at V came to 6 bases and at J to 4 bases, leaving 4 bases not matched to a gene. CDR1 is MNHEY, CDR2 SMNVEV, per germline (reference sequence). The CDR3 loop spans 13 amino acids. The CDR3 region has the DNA TGTGCCAGCAGGGGTCAGGGGGCAGAGACCCAGTACTTC. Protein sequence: CASRGQGAETQYF.

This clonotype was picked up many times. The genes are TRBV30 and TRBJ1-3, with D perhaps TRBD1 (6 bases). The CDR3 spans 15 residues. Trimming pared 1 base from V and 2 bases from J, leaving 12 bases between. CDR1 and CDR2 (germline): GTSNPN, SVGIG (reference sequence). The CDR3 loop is CAWSGGTLPGNTIYF. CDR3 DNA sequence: TGTGCCTGGAGTGGAGGGACACTCCCTGGAAACACCATATATTTT.

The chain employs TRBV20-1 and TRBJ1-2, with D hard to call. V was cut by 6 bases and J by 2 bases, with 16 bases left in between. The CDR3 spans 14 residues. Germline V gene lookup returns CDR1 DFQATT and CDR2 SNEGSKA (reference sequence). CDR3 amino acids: CSAPPRTQNYGYTF. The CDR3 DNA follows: TGCAGTGCCCCCCCCCGGACTCAGAACTATGGCTACACCTTC.

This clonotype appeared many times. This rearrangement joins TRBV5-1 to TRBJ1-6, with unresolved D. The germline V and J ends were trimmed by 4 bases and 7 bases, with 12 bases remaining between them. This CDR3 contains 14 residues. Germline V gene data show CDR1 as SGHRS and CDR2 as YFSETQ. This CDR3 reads CASSGGRVNSPLHF. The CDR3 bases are TGCGCCAGCAGCGGAGGACGGGTAAATTCACCCCTCCACTTT.

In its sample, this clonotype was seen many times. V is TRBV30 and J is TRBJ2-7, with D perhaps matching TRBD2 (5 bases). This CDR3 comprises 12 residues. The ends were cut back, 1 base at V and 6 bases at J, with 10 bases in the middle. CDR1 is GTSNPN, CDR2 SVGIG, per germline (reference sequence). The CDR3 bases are TGTGCCTGGAGTGCCCACCGGGGCGAGCAGTACTTC. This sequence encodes CAWSAHRGEQYF.

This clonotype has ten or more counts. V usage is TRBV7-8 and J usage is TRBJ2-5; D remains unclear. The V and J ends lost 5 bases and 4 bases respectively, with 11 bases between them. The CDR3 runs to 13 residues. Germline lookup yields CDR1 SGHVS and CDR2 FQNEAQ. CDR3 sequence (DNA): TGTGCCAGCAGCCCGATGATAGGAGAGACCCAGTACTTC. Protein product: CASSPMIGETQYF.

In nucleotides, the CDR3 is TGCAGTGCGAAGACAGGGGGATACACTGAAGCTTTCTTT. As protein: CSAKTGGYTEAFF. This sequence joins TRBV20-1 and TRBJ1-1; 9 bases fit TRBD1. This CDR3 region has 13 residues. Trimming took 6 bases from V and 3 from J; bases not matched to a gene: 5. Germline V gives CDR1 DFQATT, CDR2 SNEGSKA (reference sequence).

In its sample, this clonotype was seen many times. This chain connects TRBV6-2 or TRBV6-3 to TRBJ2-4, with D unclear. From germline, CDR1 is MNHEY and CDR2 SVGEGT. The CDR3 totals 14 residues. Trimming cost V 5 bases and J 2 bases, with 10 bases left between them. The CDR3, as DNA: TGTGCCAGCAGTGCTGGGGTGTCCAAAAACATTCAGTACTTC. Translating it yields CASSAGVSKNIQYF.

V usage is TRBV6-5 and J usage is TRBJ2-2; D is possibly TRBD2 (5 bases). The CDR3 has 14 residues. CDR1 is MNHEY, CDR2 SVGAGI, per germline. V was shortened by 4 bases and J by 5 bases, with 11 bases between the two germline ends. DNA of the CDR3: TGTGCCAGCAGTTCCTCACGGGGAACCGGGGAGCTGTTTTTT. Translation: CASSSSRGTGELFF.

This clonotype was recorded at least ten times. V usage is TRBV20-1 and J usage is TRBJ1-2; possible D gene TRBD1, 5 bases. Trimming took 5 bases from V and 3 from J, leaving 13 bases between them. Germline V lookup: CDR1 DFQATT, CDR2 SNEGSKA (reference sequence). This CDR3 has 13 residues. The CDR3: CSAPTDSYYGYTF. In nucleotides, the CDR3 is TGCAGTGCTCCGACAGATTCTTACTATGGCTACACCTTC.